The rows below give T cell receptor beta chains drawn from one sample of a study of blood T cell repertoires in COVID-19. Measured with immunoSEQ multiplex PCR; TCRdb has only the in-frame clones, and not every one. The table records 400,000 to 450,000 clones, about 90% of them present only once. Sequencing input: peripheral blood. Receptors originate from a man between 18 and 29 years old with COVID-19, enrolled during active disease. The CDR3 runs from the conserved cysteine through the conserved F or W. Each record gives: J gene, D gene, clone size, V gene, CDR3 protein, CDR3 DNA. A D gene is named only where the DNA matches it firmly. Expanded clones are given a class, and other clones once, few, many or no size at all.

J gene: TRBJ1-6; D gene: -; clone size: -; V gene: TRBV4-2; CDR3 protein: CASSQSLQDSPLHF; CDR3 DNA: TGTGCCAGCAGCCAATCCCTCCAGGATTCACCCCTCCACTTT
J gene: TRBJ1-5; D gene: TRBD1; clone size: -; V gene: TRBV2; CDR3 protein: CASKGQGGQPQHF; CDR3 DNA: TGTGCCAGCAAGGGACAGGGAGGACAGCCCCAGCATTTT
J gene: TRBJ1-2; D gene: TRBD1; clone size: few; V gene: TRBV29-1; CDR3 protein: CSTRQGNDYGYTF; CDR3 DNA: TGCAGCACCCGACAGGGTAACGACTATGGCTACACCTTC
J gene: TRBJ1-1; D gene: -; clone size: -; V gene: TRBV19; CDR3 protein: CAVGQTLNTEAFF; CDR3 DNA: TGTGCGGTAGGACAGACCTTGAACACTGAAGCTTTCTTT
J gene: TRBJ2-4; D gene: -; clone size: -; V gene: TRBV15; CDR3 protein: CATSRSANKNIQYF; CDR3 DNA: TGTGCCACCAGCAGAAGCGCGAATAAAAACATTCAGTACTTC
J gene: TRBJ2-2; D gene: -; clone size: -; V gene: TRBV5-1; CDR3 protein: CASSVDRSSGTGELFF; CDR3 DNA: TGCGCCAGCAGCGTTGACAGATCCAGTGGCACCGGGGAGCTGTTTTTT
J gene: TRBJ2-7; D gene: TRBD1; clone size: -; V gene: TRBV6-5; CDR3 protein: CASSPRQGSSYEQYF; CDR3 DNA: TGTGCCAGCAGTCCCCGACAGGGGAGCTCCTACGAGCAGTACTTC
J gene: TRBJ1-3; D gene: -; clone size: -; V gene: TRBV5-1; CDR3 protein: CASSLEGPGSDLGNTIYF; CDR3 DNA: TGCGCCAGCAGCTTGGAAGGTCCAGGGTCTGATCTTGGAAACACCATATATTTT
J gene: TRBJ1-1; D gene: TRBD1; clone size: -; V gene: TRBV29-1; CDR3 protein: CSVGTALNTEAFF; CDR3 DNA: TGCAGCGTCGGGACAGCCCTCAACACTGAAGCTTTCTTT
J gene: TRBJ1-2; D gene: TRBD1; clone size: -; V gene: TRBV27; CDR3 protein: CASSFGTGGKYGYTF; CDR3 DNA: TGTGCCAGCAGTTTCGGGACAGGGGGGAAGTATGGCTACACCTTC
J gene: TRBJ1-1; D gene: -; clone size: -; V gene: TRBV7-2; CDR3 protein: CASRFLVDTEAFF; CDR3 DNA: TGTGCCAGCAGATTCTTAGTCGACACTGAAGCTTTCTTT
J gene: TRBJ1-1; D gene: -; clone size: -; V gene: TRBV29-1; CDR3 protein: CSVGLGDTEAFF; CDR3 DNA: TGCAGCGTTGGGTTAGGGGACACTGAAGCTTTCTTT
J gene: TRBJ2-3; D gene: TRBD1; clone size: -; V gene: TRBV18; CDR3 protein: CASSPGTGVTSTDTQYF; CDR3 DNA: TGTGCCAGCTCACCCGGGACAGGTGTCACTAGCACAGATACGCAGTATTTT
J gene: TRBJ2-3; D gene: -; clone size: -; V gene: TRBV9; CDR3 protein: CASRPDKGADTQYF; CDR3 DNA: TGTGCCAGCAGGCCTGATAAGGGGGCAGATACGCAGTATTTT
J gene: TRBJ2-1; D gene: -; clone size: once; V gene: TRBV19; CDR3 protein: CASSTGTLNNEQFF; CDR3 DNA: TGTGCCAGTAGTACTGGGACACTGAACAATGAGCAGTTCTTC
J gene: TRBJ2-7; D gene: TRBD1; clone size: -; V gene: TRBV2; CDR3 protein: CASSQGALGGEQYF; CDR3 DNA: TGTGCCAGCAGCCAGGGGGCTCTCGGAGGAGAGCAGTACTTC
J gene: TRBJ1-6; D gene: TRBD1; clone size: once; V gene: TRBV7-9; CDR3 protein: CASSLATGVKNSPLHF; CDR3 DNA: TGTGCCAGCAGCTTGGCGACAGGGGTGAAGAATTCACCCCTCCACTTT
J gene: TRBJ1-1; D gene: -; clone size: -; V gene: TRBV20-1; CDR3 protein: CSADAGTEAFF; CDR3 DNA: TGCAGTGCCGACGCCGGGACAGAAGCTTTCTTT